This record concerns one T cell receptor beta chain sequence. What it binds is unknown. The data originate from a study of cytomegalovirus exposure and HLA in healthy donors. CDR1 LNHDA and CDR2 SQIVND come from the germline V gene (reference sequence). V dropped 5 bases and J dropped 2; count of bases not matched to a gene: 16. The CDR3 covers 19 residues. Both 60 Vbeta primers and 13 Jbeta primers went into the PCR. The protocol was immunoSEQ multiplex PCR, while the TCRdb copy is restricted to in-frame clones and leaves out a portion. The sample yields 30,000 to 40,000 clones, around three quarters seen once. Findings of the study overall: An analysis was carried out at a later point. It showed that HLA-associated TCR beta chains were more clonally expanded than equally common non-associated chains. The authors judged a highly shared variant cluster likely a sequencing artifact.

The source is a male donor in good health and CMV-seronegative. The V call is TRBV19, the J call TRBJ1-5, with 9 bases identical to TRBD1. The sample consisted of PBMCs. This CDR3 reads CASSQHPGTGKAGNQPQHF. CDR3 in DNA: TGTGCCAGTAGTCAACATCCCGGGACAGGGAAGGCAGGCAATCAGCCCCAGCATTTT.